This T cell receptor beta chain comes out of a study of identical twins. The table lists this clonotype with a few counts. Germline V gene sequence: CDR1 KGHDR, CDR2 SFDVKD. The V and J ends lost 6 bases and 5 bases respectively, with 8 bases between them. This CDR3 is built from 12 residues. A single record per CDR3 protein comes from TCRdb applying MiXCR to the 5' RACE reads. The data hold hundreds of thousands of distinct CDR3 sequences, with approximately 24% observed a single time. Separately, the same data were catalogued under a study of T cells expressing NK-cell markers. Turning to that study: The study left the HCMV specificity of expanded NKG2C+ T cell clones unresolved.

This sequence was found in a woman aged 18-35 years in good health. The chain links TRBV24-1 to TRBJ2-3; D may correspond to TRBD1 or TRBD2 (5 bases each). The sample comprised CD4+ T cells sorted from blood. CDR3 DNA sequence: TGTGCCACCAGTCCGAGGGGAGATACGCAGTATTTT. Translating gives CATSPRGDTQYF.